This T cell receptor (beta chain) stems from a study of T cell changes during pregnancy in multiple sclerosis. Looked up from germline, CDR1 is GTSNPN and CDR2 is SVGIG (reference sequence). Trimming left V 1 base short and J 5 bases short, with 5 bases between. The CDR3 totals 12 residues. Using immunoSEQ multiplex PCR, the repertoire was profiled, and TCRdb retains in-frame clones only, with some absent. The repertoire holds tens of thousands of clones, with roughly 87% as singletons. The rearrangement joins TRBV30 to TRBJ2-2; D not certain. The sequence came from a female donor with multiple sclerosis, enrolled in a pregnancy study. The sequenced sample was CD4+ T cells from peripheral blood mononuclear cells, obtained after pregnancy. In DNA form, the CDR3 reads TGTGCCTGGAGTGGACTGACCGGGGAGCTGTTTTTT. Protein product: CAWSGLTGELFF.